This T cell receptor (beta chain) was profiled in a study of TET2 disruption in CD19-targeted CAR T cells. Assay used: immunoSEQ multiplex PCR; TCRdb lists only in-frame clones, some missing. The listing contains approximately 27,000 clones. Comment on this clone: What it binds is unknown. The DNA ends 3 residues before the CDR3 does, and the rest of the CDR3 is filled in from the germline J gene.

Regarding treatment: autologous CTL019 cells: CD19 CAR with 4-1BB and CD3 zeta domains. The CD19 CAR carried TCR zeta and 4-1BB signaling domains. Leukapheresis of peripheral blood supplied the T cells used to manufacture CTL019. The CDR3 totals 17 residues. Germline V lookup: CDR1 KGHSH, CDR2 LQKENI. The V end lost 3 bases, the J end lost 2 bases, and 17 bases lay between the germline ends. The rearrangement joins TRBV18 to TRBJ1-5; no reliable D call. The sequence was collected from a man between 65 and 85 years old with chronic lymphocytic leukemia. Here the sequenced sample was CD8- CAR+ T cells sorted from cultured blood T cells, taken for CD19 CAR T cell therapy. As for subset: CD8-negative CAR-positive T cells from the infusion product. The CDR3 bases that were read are TGTGCCAGCTCACCCCAGAGTGTTGGGCAGCGCAATCAGCCC. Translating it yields CASSPQSVGQRNQP. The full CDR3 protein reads CASSPQSVGQRNQPQHF.